Listed here is a single TCR beta chain. The data were obtained in a study of blood T cell repertoires in COVID-19. The CDR3 has 18 amino acids. The repertoire was sequenced with immunoSEQ multiplex PCR; TCRdb's copy has only in-frame clones and lacks some. The data hold approximately 110,000 clones, with roughly 84% observed a single time. The chain carries TRBV21-1 and TRBJ2-1; the D segment call TRBD1 is taken from the table without a DNA check. TRBV21-1 is a recognized pseudogene. The specimen was peripheral blood. The clonotype was recovered from a woman between 45 and 65 years old with acute or convalescent COVID-19. CDR3 DNA: TGTGCCAGCAACCCATTCCAGTTGGTGGGACAGGGGAAGGATGAGCAGTTCTTC. Translation gives CASNPFQLVGQGKDEQFF.